A selection of T cell receptor beta chains follows, all from one sample in a study of shared clonotypes between healthy human individuals. The protocol was immunoSEQ multiplex PCR, while the TCRdb copy is restricted to in-frame clones and leaves out a portion. The sample lists hundreds of thousands of clones; around 81% were seen once. What was sequenced was PBMCs. These TCRs come from a woman aged 35 to 49 in good health. Some clones in this sample may be carry-over from other donors' samples. CDR3s include the opening cysteine and the closing phenylalanine or tryptophan. Fields, in order: CDR3 DNA, CDR3 protein, clone size, D gene, V gene, J gene. D genes are given only for firm matches. Clone size is given for some rows only: seen once, a few or many times, or a class if the clone is expanded.

cdr3_nt: TGTGCCAGCTCACCACGCCCAGGGAGGTACCAAGAGACCCAGTACTTC
cdr3_aa: CASSPRPGRYQETQYF
clone_size: -
d_call: -
v_call: TRBV18
j_call: TRBJ2-5

cdr3_nt: TGTGCCTGGAGTGGCCAACTAGCGGGGGCTTTTGGGGAGACCCAGTACTTC
cdr3_aa: CAWSGQLAGAFGETQYF
clone_size: -
d_call: TRBD2
v_call: TRBV30
j_call: TRBJ2-5

cdr3_nt: TGTGCCAGCAGCCGCACCGGAACGACAGGGTGGTATCAGCCCCAGCATTTT
cdr3_aa: CASSRTGTTGWYQPQHF
clone_size: -
d_call: TRBD1
v_call: TRBV28
j_call: TRBJ1-5

cdr3_nt: TGTGCCAGCAGCGCACGGCCCGGGACAGGGGATTTATCCTTC
cdr3_aa: CASSARPGTGDLSF
clone_size: -
d_call: TRBD1
v_call: TRBV9
j_call: TRBJ1-2

cdr3_nt: TGTGCCAGCAGCTCGACCGGGACAGGGTCCGAGCAGTACTTC
cdr3_aa: CASSSTGTGSEQYF
clone_size: -
d_call: TRBD1
v_call: TRBV7-9
j_call: TRBJ2-7

cdr3_nt: TGTGCCAGCAGCTTGGAAGGGTCTAGCGGGAGTGATGAGCAGTTCTTC
cdr3_aa: CASSLEGSSGSDEQFF
clone_size: -
d_call: TRBD2
v_call: TRBV5-6
j_call: TRBJ2-1

cdr3_nt: TGTGCCAGTAGAGTCAGCTCTGGAAACACCATATATTTT
cdr3_aa: CASRVSSGNTIYF
clone_size: -
d_call: -
v_call: TRBV19
j_call: TRBJ1-3

cdr3_nt: TGCAGCGTTGGAGGGACTAGCCAAGAGACCCAGTACTTC
cdr3_aa: CSVGGTSQETQYF
clone_size: -
d_call: TRBD2
v_call: TRBV29-1
j_call: TRBJ2-5

cdr3_nt: TGCGCCAGCAGCTTGGTGGCGGGAGGGCCCTATACGCAGTATTTT
cdr3_aa: CASSLVAGGPYTQYF
clone_size: -
d_call: TRBD2
v_call: TRBV5-1
j_call: TRBJ2-3

cdr3_nt: TGTGCCAGCAGTCTCCGAGGTGGCTACACCTTC
cdr3_aa: CASSLRGGYTF
clone_size: once
d_call: -
v_call: TRBV28
j_call: TRBJ1-2

cdr3_nt: TGTGCCAGCAGTGGACCGGGCAGCTCCTACGAGCAGTACTTC
cdr3_aa: CASSGPGSSYEQYF
clone_size: -
d_call: -
v_call: TRBV28
j_call: TRBJ2-7

cdr3_nt: TGTGCCAGCAGCTTGGTAGGGGACGAGCAGTACTTC
cdr3_aa: CASSLVGDEQYF
clone_size: -
d_call: -
v_call: TRBV5-6
j_call: TRBJ2-7

cdr3_nt: TGTGCCACCAGCAATGGACAGGGTGCCTACGAGCAGTACTTC
cdr3_aa: CATSNGQGAYEQYF
clone_size: -
d_call: TRBD1
v_call: TRBV15
j_call: TRBJ2-7

cdr3_nt: TGTGCCAGCTCACCGAGGACAGGGGACACCGGGGAGCTGTTTTTT
cdr3_aa: CASSPRTGDTGELFF
clone_size: -
d_call: TRBD1
v_call: TRBV18
j_call: TRBJ2-2

cdr3_nt: TGTGCCAGCGCGGCCTCCGCGAACACCGGGGAGCTGTTTTTT
cdr3_aa: CASAASANTGELFF
clone_size: -
d_call: -
v_call: TRBV2
j_call: TRBJ2-2

cdr3_nt: TGTGCCACCAGCAGAGATAGGGACCGAGTCGGTGGCTACACCTTC
cdr3_aa: CATSRDRDRVGGYTF
clone_size: -
d_call: -
v_call: TRBV15
j_call: TRBJ1-2

cdr3_nt: TGTGCCAGCAGCGTAGAGATAGCGGGAGTCTCGAAGACCCAGTACTTC
cdr3_aa: CASSVEIAGVSKTQYF
clone_size: -
d_call: TRBD2
v_call: TRBV9
j_call: TRBJ2-5

cdr3_nt: TGTGCCAGCAGCTCCGAGGAAGGGACCTACAATGAGCAGTTCTTC
cdr3_aa: CASSSEEGTYNEQFF
clone_size: -
d_call: -
v_call: TRBV5-4
j_call: TRBJ2-1

cdr3_nt: TGTGCCAGCAGCGCGGACAGGGGAATATACGAGCAGTACTTC
cdr3_aa: CASSADRGIYEQYF
clone_size: -
d_call: TRBD1
v_call: TRBV2
j_call: TRBJ2-7

cdr3_nt: TGTGCCAGCAGCTTGGGGGGTTCTGGAAACACCATATATTTT
cdr3_aa: CASSLGGSGNTIYF
clone_size: many
d_call: -
v_call: TRBV5-4
j_call: TRBJ1-3

cdr3_nt: TGTGCCAGCAGCTACGCTCATCCAAGCACAGATACGCAGTATTTT
cdr3_aa: CASSYAHPSTDTQYF
clone_size: many
d_call: -
v_call: TRBV7-2
j_call: TRBJ2-3

cdr3_nt: TGTGCCAGCAGACCTGGACAGGGCTTGTACAATGAGCAGTTCTTC
cdr3_aa: CASRPGQGLYNEQFF
clone_size: -
d_call: TRBD1
v_call: TRBV7-9
j_call: TRBJ2-1

cdr3_nt: TGTGCCACCAAGGACAGGGTCGGGACGAGCTCCTACAATGAGCAGTTCTTC
cdr3_aa: CATKDRVGTSSYNEQFF
clone_size: -
d_call: TRBD1
v_call: TRBV30
j_call: TRBJ2-1

cdr3_nt: TGTGCCAGCAGCCTCGGGACAGCCACCGGGGAGCTGTTTTTT
cdr3_aa: CASSLGTATGELFF
clone_size: many
d_call: TRBD1
v_call: TRBV5-4
j_call: TRBJ2-2

cdr3_nt: TGTGCCAGCAGTGAAGGACAGGGACCAACCTACGAGCAGTACTTC
cdr3_aa: CASSEGQGPTYEQYF
clone_size: -
d_call: TRBD1
v_call: TRBV6-1
j_call: TRBJ2-7

cdr3_nt: TGCAGCGTTCACTGGACTAGCGGGAGTCGAAATGAGCAGTTCTTC
cdr3_aa: CSVHWTSGSRNEQFF
clone_size: -
d_call: TRBD2
v_call: TRBV29-1
j_call: TRBJ2-1

cdr3_nt: TGTGCCAGCAGTTTTATCGGCGACTACGAGCAGTACTTC
cdr3_aa: CASSFIGDYEQYF
clone_size: -
d_call: -
v_call: TRBV28
j_call: TRBJ2-7

cdr3_nt: TGTGCCAGCAGCCAAGGGGATTCTGGGGCCAACGTCCTGACTTTC
cdr3_aa: CASSQGDSGANVLTF
clone_size: few
d_call: -
v_call: TRBV4-2
j_call: TRBJ2-6

cdr3_nt: TGTGCCTGGAGTAACGGCGGCGGGAGCGGCAATCAGCCCCAGCATTTT
cdr3_aa: CAWSNGGGSGNQPQHF
clone_size: -
d_call: -
v_call: TRBV30
j_call: TRBJ1-5

cdr3_nt: TGTGCCAGCAGTGAAGCGCTTGGCAGCCAAGAGACCCAGTACTTC
cdr3_aa: CASSEALGSQETQYF
clone_size: -
d_call: -
v_call: TRBV2
j_call: TRBJ2-5

cdr3_nt: TGTGCCAGCACCCGACCGGGGGTCCACTCTGGGGCCAACGTCCTGACTTTC
cdr3_aa: CASTRPGVHSGANVLTF
clone_size: once
d_call: -
v_call: TRBV11-2
j_call: TRBJ2-6

cdr3_nt: TGTGCCAGCTCACCCCGGACTAGCGGGAGCCGGAGCAATGAGCAGTTCTTC
cdr3_aa: CASSPRTSGSRSNEQFF
clone_size: -
d_call: TRBD2
v_call: TRBV18
j_call: TRBJ2-1

cdr3_nt: TGTGCCAGCAGGCTCGCAGGGGAGAGCTCCTACGAGCAGTACTTC
cdr3_aa: CASRLAGESSYEQYF
clone_size: -
d_call: -
v_call: TRBV28
j_call: TRBJ2-7

cdr3_nt: TGTGCCAGCAGCGCGGGACAGGTACTCTACGAGCAGTACTTC
cdr3_aa: CASSAGQVLYEQYF
clone_size: few
d_call: TRBD1
v_call: TRBV9
j_call: TRBJ2-7

cdr3_nt: TGTGCCAGCAGCCCTCCCCATGGGGATACGCAGTATTTT
cdr3_aa: CASSPPHGDTQYF
clone_size: -
d_call: -
v_call: TRBV11-3
j_call: TRBJ2-3

cdr3_nt: TGTGCCAGCAGGGGACAGGGACTGTACGAGCAGTACTTC
cdr3_aa: CASRGQGLYEQYF
clone_size: few
d_call: TRBD1
v_call: TRBV6-5
j_call: TRBJ2-7

cdr3_nt: TGTGCCAGTAGTATAACGTCGGGAGGAGGCGAGCAGTACTTC
cdr3_aa: CASSITSGGGEQYF
clone_size: few
d_call: TRBD2
v_call: TRBV19
j_call: TRBJ2-7

cdr3_nt: TGTGCCACCAGCAGAGATCCAGGGGGCTTTCGAGACACTGAAGCTTTCTTT
cdr3_aa: CATSRDPGGFRDTEAFF
clone_size: once
d_call: TRBD1
v_call: TRBV15
j_call: TRBJ1-1

cdr3_nt: TGTGCCAGCAGTGAATTCGGGGGGCTTAGCGGGGAGCTGTTTTTT
cdr3_aa: CASSEFGGLSGELFF
clone_size: -
d_call: -
v_call: TRBV6-1
j_call: TRBJ2-2

cdr3_nt: TGTGCCAGCAGTTTTTGGCAAAACTATGGCTACACCTTC
cdr3_aa: CASSFWQNYGYTF
clone_size: -
d_call: -
v_call: TRBV27
j_call: TRBJ1-2

cdr3_nt: TGTGCCAGCACACCACCGGGACAGATGATTATGAACACTGAAGCTTTCTTT
cdr3_aa: CASTPPGQMIMNTEAFF
clone_size: -
d_call: TRBD1
v_call: TRBV7-2
j_call: TRBJ1-1

cdr3_nt: TGTGCCAGCAGTGAAGCGCGACTAGCGGGAAGTCACGAGCAGTACTTC
cdr3_aa: CASSEARLAGSHEQYF
clone_size: -
d_call: TRBD2
v_call: TRBV6-1
j_call: TRBJ2-7

cdr3_nt: TGTGCCTGGAGTGTCCGGCGGGAGCCCCACGAGCAGTACTTC
cdr3_aa: CAWSVRREPHEQYF
clone_size: -
d_call: TRBD2
v_call: TRBV30
j_call: TRBJ2-7

cdr3_nt: TGTGCCAGCTCACCCGCGAGACAGGGGGCATACAATGAGCAGTTCTTC
cdr3_aa: CASSPARQGAYNEQFF
clone_size: -
d_call: TRBD1
v_call: TRBV18
j_call: TRBJ2-1

cdr3_nt: TGTGCCAGCAGTTCGGGCGGGACGCCGTCCAATGAGCAGTTCTTC
cdr3_aa: CASSSGGTPSNEQFF
clone_size: -
d_call: -
v_call: TRBV27
j_call: TRBJ2-1

cdr3_nt: TGCGCCAGCAGCCAAGATAGGGGGACAGTAACGGGTGGCTACACCTTC
cdr3_aa: CASSQDRGTVTGGYTF
clone_size: few
d_call: TRBD1
v_call: TRBV4-3
j_call: TRBJ1-2

cdr3_nt: TGTGCCAGCAGCGTTGACGGGACAGGGTTTCTCTTTACAGATACGCAGTATTTT
cdr3_aa: CASSVDGTGFLFTDTQYF
clone_size: -
d_call: TRBD1
v_call: TRBV9
j_call: TRBJ2-3

cdr3_nt: TGTGCCAGCAGTGAACACAGGGCGGAGGGTTGGGCTGAAGCTTTCTTT
cdr3_aa: CASSEHRAEGWAEAFF
clone_size: -
d_call: -
v_call: TRBV6-1
j_call: TRBJ1-1

cdr3_nt: TGCAGCGTTGGGAACCCCTACGAGCAGTACTTC
cdr3_aa: CSVGNPYEQYF
clone_size: once
d_call: -
v_call: TRBV29-1
j_call: TRBJ2-7

cdr3_nt: TGCGCCAGCAGCTTGAGGGGCCAGAGGCTCAATGAGCAGTTCTTC
cdr3_aa: CASSLRGQRLNEQFF
clone_size: -
d_call: -
v_call: TRBV5-1
j_call: TRBJ2-1

cdr3_nt: TGTGCCAGCAGTCCCGGGACAGGGTACGAGCAGTACTTC
cdr3_aa: CASSPGTGYEQYF
clone_size: few
d_call: TRBD1
v_call: TRBV11-1
j_call: TRBJ2-7

cdr3_nt: TGTGCCAGCAGCTTGACGACAGGCTCCTTCCCCTACGAGCAGTACTTC
cdr3_aa: CASSLTTGSFPYEQYF
clone_size: -
d_call: -
v_call: TRBV11-2
j_call: TRBJ2-7

cdr3_nt: TGTGCCAGCAGTTTCGGCCTAGCGGGAGGTGAGACCCAGTACTTC
cdr3_aa: CASSFGLAGGETQYF
clone_size: -
d_call: TRBD2
v_call: TRBV6-5
j_call: TRBJ2-5

cdr3_nt: TGTGCCAGCAGTACCGGGACAGACGATGGCTACACCTTC
cdr3_aa: CASSTGTDDGYTF
clone_size: -
d_call: TRBD1
v_call: TRBV2
j_call: TRBJ1-2

cdr3_nt: TGTGCCAGCAGCTTAGTCACAGGCCCTTCCTACGAGCAGTACTTC
cdr3_aa: CASSLVTGPSYEQYF
clone_size: -
d_call: -
v_call: TRBV7-2
j_call: TRBJ2-7

cdr3_nt: TGTGCCAGCAGCCCCTCACCGGGACACCACTATGGCTACACCTTC
cdr3_aa: CASSPSPGHHYGYTF
clone_size: -
d_call: -
v_call: TRBV11-2
j_call: TRBJ1-2

cdr3_nt: TGTGCCAGCAGCTTCTCAGTGTACACTGAAGCTTTCTTT
cdr3_aa: CASSFSVYTEAFF
clone_size: few
d_call: -
v_call: TRBV11-2
j_call: TRBJ1-1

cdr3_nt: TGTGCCAGCAGCCCCCTCGGGACTAGCGGGAGTACAGATACGCAGTATTTT
cdr3_aa: CASSPLGTSGSTDTQYF
clone_size: -
d_call: -
v_call: TRBV21-1
j_call: TRBJ2-3

cdr3_nt: TGTGCCAGCAGTTTAAACAGGGGGCTGTATGGCTACACCTTC
cdr3_aa: CASSLNRGLYGYTF
clone_size: few
d_call: TRBD1
v_call: TRBV28
j_call: TRBJ1-2

cdr3_nt: TGTGCCAGCAGCGTAGTAGAAGAGACCCAGTACTTC
cdr3_aa: CASSVVEETQYF
clone_size: -
d_call: -
v_call: TRBV9
j_call: TRBJ2-5